This T cell receptor beta chain was captured by sequencing in a study of blood T cell repertoires in COVID-19. The CDR3 covers 20 residues. V lost 1 base and J lost 1; bases outside the gene matches: 14. Germline V gives CDR1 SGHNT, CDR2 YENEEA. Authors' data handling: Amplification of reference gene primers provided the estimated nucleated cell counts. Method: immunoSEQ multiplex PCR; TCRdb's copy keeps in-frame clones and lacks some. V and J calls and clone size are as listed in that table; D and trimming were resolved from the DNA. The sample consists of 120,000 to 150,000 clones, about 83% of them appearing once. This clone was observed a single time.

The chain links TRBV11-3 to TRBJ2-3; 10 positions agree with TRBD2. The receptor was isolated from a woman aged 50 to 60 with acute COVID-19. Source material: PBMCs or T cells enriched from blood (not recorded which). The CDR3 protein is CASSLVYETSGPTGTDTQYF. CDR3 nucleotide sequence: TGTGCCAGCAGCTTAGTTTATGAGACTAGCGGGCCAACGGGCACAGATACGCAGTATTTT.